This TCR beta chain emerged from a study of OX40 agonist ivuxolimab in advanced cancers. Germline lookup yields CDR1 SGHAT and CDR2 FQNNGV. V was pared by 2 bases and J by 8 bases, with 9 bases between. The CDR3 has 12 residues. Remarks on this clone: Its matching antigen is unknown.

The study, taken as a whole, reports: Part of the nonresponder group also had normalized T-cell clonal expansion that was low. Expansion of clones was among the lowest in partial responders at 0.1-3.0 mg/kg.

Profiled with immunoSEQ multiplex PCR; TCRdb holds only in-frame clones, not every one. Among about 44,000 clones listed, 80% were seen once. This sequence was found in an adult with an advanced solid tumor such as melanoma, head and neck, liver or kidney cancer. The chain links TRBV11-2 to TRBJ1-2, with D unresolved. The specimen was CD4+ or CD8+ T cells sorted from blood, collected in a trial of the OX40 agonist ivuxolimab. The CDR3 DNA is TGTGCCAGCAGCTTACGGCAGCGCGGCTACACCTTC. Residues: CASSLRQRGYTF.